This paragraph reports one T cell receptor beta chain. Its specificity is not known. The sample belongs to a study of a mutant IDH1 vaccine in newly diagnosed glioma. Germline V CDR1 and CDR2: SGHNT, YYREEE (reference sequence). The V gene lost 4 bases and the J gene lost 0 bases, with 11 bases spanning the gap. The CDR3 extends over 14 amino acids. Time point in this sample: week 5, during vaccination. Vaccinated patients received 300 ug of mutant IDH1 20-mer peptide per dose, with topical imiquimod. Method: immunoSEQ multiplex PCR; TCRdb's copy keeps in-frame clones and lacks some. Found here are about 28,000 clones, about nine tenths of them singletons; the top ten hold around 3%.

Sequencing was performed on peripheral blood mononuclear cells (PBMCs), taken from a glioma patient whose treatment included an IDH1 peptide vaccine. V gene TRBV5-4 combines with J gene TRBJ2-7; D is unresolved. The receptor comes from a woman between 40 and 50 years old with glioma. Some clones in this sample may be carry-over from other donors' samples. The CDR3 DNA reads TGTGCCAGCAGCCCCAAGGGTCTCTCCTACGAGCAGTACTTC. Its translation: CASSPKGLSYEQYF.